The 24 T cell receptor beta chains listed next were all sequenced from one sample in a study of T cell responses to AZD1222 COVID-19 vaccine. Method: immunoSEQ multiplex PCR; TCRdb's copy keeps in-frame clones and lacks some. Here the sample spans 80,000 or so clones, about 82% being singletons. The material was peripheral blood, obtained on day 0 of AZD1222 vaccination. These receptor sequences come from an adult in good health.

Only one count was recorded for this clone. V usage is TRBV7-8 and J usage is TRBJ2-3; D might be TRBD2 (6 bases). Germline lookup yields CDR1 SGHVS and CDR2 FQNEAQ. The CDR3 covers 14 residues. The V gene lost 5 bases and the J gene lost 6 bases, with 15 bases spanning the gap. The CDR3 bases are TGTGCCAGCAGCCATGGGACTCCAATCGATACGCAGTATTTT. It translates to CASSHGTPIDTQYF.

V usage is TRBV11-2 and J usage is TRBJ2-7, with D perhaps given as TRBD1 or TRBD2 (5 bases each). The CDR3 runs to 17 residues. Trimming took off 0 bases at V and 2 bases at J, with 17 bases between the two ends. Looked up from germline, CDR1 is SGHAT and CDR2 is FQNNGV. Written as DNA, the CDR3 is TGTGCCAGCAGCTTAGATCCTAGGGGACGCCCTGCCTACGAGCAGTACTTC. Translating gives CASSLDPRGRPAYEQYF.

The CDR3 region is CSASWETDNEQFF. The CDR3 DNA is TGCAGTGCTAGTTGGGAGACTGACAATGAGCAGTTCTTC. This chain joins TRBV20-1 and TRBJ2-1; tentatively, D is TRBD2 (5 bases). The germline V and J ends were trimmed by 3 bases and 5 bases, with 11 bases remaining between them. The germline gives CDR1 DFQATT, CDR2 SNEGSKA (reference sequence). The CDR3 extends over 13 amino acids.

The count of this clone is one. Here the CDR3 DNA reads TGTGCCAGCAGTCACACGAAGAGGAATCAGCCCCAGCATTTT. It is translated as CASSHTKRNQPQHF. This chain links TRBV6-2 or TRBV6-3 with TRBJ1-5; D ambiguous. Trimming cost V 5 bases and J 4 bases, with 12 bases left between them. The CDR3 length is 14 residues. Germline V gives CDR1 MNHEY, CDR2 SVGEGT.

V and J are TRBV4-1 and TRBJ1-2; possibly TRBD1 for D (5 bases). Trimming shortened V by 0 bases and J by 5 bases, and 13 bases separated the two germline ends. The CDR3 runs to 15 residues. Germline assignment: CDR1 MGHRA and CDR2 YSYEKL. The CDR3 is CASSQDRARGYGYTF. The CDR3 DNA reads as TGCGCCAGCAGCCAAGATCGTGCCCGGGGGTATGGCTACACCTTC.

DNA for the CDR3: TGTGCCAGTAGCAAGAGGGACAGGGGGGACGAGCAGTACTTC. It is translated as CASSKRDRGDEQYF. The chain recombines TRBV19 with TRBJ2-7; 11 bases map to TRBD1. The CDR3 loop spans 14 amino acids. Germline assignment: CDR1 LNHDA and CDR2 SQIVND (reference sequence). Trimming at V came to 6 bases and at J to 5 bases, leaving 6 bases not matched to a gene.

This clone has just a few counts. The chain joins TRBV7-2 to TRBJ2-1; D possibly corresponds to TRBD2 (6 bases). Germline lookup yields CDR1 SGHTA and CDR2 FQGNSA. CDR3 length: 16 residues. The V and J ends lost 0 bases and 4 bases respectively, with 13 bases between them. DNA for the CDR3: TGTGCCAGCAGCTTAGCGGGTCCCGGGGGTTACAATGAGCAGTTCTTC. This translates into CASSLAGPGGYNEQFF. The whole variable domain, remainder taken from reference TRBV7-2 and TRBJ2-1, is GAGVSQSPSNKVTEKGKDVELRCDPISGHTALYWYRQSLGQGLEFLIYFQGNSAPDKSGLPSDRFSAERTGGSVSTLTIQRTQQEDSAVYLCASSLAGPGGYNEQFFGPGTRLTVL.

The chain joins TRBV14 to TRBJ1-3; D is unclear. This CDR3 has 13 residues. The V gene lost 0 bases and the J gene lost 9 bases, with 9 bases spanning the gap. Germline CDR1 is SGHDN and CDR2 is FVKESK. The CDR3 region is CASSQDVRGTIYF. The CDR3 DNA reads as TGTGCCAGCAGCCAAGATGTCCGCGGCACCATATATTTT.

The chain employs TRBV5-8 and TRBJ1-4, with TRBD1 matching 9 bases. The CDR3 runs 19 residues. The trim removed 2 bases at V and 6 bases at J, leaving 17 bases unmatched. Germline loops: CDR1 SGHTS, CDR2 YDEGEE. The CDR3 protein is CASSFTGTGWSFADEKLFF. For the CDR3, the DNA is TGTGCCAGCAGCTTCACCGGGACAGGGTGGTCCTTCGCCGATGAAAAACTGTTTTTT.

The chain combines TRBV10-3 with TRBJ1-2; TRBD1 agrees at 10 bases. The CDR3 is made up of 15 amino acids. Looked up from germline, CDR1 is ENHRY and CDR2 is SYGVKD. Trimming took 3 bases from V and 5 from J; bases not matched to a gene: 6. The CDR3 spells CAISEQRQGAYGYTF. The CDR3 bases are TGTGCCATCAGTGAACAGAGACAGGGGGCTTATGGCTACACCTTC.

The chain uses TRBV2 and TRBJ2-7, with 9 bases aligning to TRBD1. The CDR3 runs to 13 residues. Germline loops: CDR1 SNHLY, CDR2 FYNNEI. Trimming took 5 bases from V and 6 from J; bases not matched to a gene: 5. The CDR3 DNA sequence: TGTGCCAGCAGTAGGGACAGGGTAGGCGAGCAGTACTTC. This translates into CASSRDRVGEQYF.

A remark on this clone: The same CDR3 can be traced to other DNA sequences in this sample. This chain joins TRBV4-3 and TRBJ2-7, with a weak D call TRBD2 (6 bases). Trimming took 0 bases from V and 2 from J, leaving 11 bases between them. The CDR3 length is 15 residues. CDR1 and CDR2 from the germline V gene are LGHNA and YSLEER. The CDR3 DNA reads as TGCGCCAGCAGCCAAGATAGGGCGGGGACCTACGAGCAGTACTTC. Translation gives CASSQDRAGTYEQYF.

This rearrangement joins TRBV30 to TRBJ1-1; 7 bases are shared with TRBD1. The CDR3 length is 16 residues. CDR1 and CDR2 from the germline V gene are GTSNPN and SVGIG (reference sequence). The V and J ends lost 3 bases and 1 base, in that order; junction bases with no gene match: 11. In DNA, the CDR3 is TGTGCCTGGAGGGACCTCACAAACAGGGGGAACACTGAAGCTTTCTTT. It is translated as CAWRDLTNRGNTEAFF. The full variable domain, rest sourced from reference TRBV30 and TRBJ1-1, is SQTIHQWPATLVQPVGSPLSLECTVEGTSNPNLYWYRQAAGRGLQLLFYSVGIGQISSEVPQNLSASRPQDRQFILSSKKLLLSDSGFYLCAWRDLTNRGNTEAFFGQGTRLTVV.

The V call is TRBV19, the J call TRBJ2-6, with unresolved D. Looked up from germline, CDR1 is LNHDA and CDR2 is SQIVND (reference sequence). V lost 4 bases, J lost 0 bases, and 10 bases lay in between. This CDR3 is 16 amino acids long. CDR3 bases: TGTGCCAGTAGTAGAGTGTCGTTCTCTGGGGCCAACGTCCTGACTTTC. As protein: CASSRVSFSGANVLTF.

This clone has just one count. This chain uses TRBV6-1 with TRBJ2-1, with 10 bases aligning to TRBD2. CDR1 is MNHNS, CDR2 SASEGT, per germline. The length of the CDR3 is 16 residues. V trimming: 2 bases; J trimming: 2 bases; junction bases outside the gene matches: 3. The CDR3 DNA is TGTGCCAGCAGTGAAAGGACTAGCGGAGCCTACAATGAGCAGTTCTTC. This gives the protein CASSERTSGAYNEQFF.

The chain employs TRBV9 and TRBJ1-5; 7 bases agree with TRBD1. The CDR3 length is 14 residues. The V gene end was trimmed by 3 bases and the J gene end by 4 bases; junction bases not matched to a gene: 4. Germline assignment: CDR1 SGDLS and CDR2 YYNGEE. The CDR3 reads CASSETGYNQPQHF. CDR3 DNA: TGTGCCAGCAGCGAGACAGGGTATAATCAGCCCCAGCATTTT.

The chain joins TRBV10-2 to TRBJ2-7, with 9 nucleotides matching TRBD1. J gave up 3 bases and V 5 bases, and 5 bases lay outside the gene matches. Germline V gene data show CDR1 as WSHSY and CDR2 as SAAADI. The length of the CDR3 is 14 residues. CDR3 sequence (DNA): TGCGCCAGCAGTCCCCGGGACAGGGACTACGAGCAGTACTTC. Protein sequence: CASSPRDRDYEQYF.

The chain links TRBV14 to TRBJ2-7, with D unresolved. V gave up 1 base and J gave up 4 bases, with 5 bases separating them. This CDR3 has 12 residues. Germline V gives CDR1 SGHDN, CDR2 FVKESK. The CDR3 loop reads CASSQAWYEQYF. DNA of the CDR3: TGTGCCAGCAGCCAAGCCTGGTACGAGCAGTACTTC.

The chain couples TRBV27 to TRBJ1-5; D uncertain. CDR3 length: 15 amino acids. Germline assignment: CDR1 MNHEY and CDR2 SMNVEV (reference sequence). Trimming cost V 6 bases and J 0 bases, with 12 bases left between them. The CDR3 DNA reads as TGTGCCAGCAGCCCCGGTCAGAATAGCAATCAGCCCCAGCATTTT. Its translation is CASSPGQNSNQPQHF.

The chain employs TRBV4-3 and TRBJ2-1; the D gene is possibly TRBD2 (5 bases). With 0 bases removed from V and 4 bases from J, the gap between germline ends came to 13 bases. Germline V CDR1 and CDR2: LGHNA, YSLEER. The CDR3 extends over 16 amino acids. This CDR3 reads CASSQDRLAQYNEQFF. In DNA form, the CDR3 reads TGCGCCAGCAGCCAAGATAGGCTAGCCCAGTACAATGAGCAGTTCTTC.

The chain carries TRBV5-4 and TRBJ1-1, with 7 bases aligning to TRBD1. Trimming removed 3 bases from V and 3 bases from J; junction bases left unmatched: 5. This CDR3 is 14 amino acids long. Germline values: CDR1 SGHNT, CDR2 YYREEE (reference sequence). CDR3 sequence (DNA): TGTGCCAGCAGCTCCTGGACAGGAGACACTGAAGCTTTCTTT. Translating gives CASSSWTGDTEAFF.

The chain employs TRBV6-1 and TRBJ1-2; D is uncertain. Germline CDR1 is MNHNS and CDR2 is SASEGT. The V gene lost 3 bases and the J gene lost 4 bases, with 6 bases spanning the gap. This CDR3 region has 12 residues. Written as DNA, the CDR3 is TGTGCCAGCAGTGACAGGACCTATGGCTACACCTTC. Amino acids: CASSDRTYGYTF.

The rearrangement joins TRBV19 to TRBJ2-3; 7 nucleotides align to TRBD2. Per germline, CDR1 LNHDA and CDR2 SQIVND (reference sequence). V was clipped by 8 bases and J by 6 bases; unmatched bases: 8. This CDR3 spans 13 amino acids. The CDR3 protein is CASRAGLSDTQYF. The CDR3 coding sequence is TGTGCCAGTCGAGCGGGACTATCGGATACGCAGTATTTT.

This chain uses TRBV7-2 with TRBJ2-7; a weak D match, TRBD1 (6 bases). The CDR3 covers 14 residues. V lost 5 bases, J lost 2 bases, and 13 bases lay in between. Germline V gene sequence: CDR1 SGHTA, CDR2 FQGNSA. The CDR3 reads CASSPNPGAYEQYF. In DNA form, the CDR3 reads TGTGCCAGCAGCCCGAACCCAGGGGCCTACGAGCAGTACTTC.